This T cell receptor beta chain comes out of a study of response to subunit inactivated influenza vaccine. CDR3 length: 15 amino acids. V was shortened by 5 bases and J by 3 bases, with 20 bases between the two germline ends. From germline, CDR1 is DFQATT and CDR2 SNEGSKA (reference sequence). TCRdb redid the calling of the RT-PCR reads with MiXCR, one entry per CDR3 protein. Among about 800,000 distinct CDR3 sequences, about 20% were seen once, and the ten largest hold 9.5% to 13%. This TCR was recovered from a man aged 45-65 years who received an inactivated influenza vaccine. This specimen was PBMCs from blood, taken roughly 5 days after vaccination. The chain combines TRBV20-1 with TRBJ2-7; D is tentatively TRBD1 or TRBD2 (6 bases each). The CDR3 spells CSAGGAGTLNYEQYF. The CDR3 nucleotides read TGCAGTGCTGGCGGGGCCGGGACACTGAACTACGAGCAGTACTTC.